Detailed here is one TCR beta chain. The data were obtained in a study of blood T cell repertoires in COVID-19. Overall study: Samples representing acute and convalescent COVID-19 were sourced from the United States, Italy and Spain.

The V gene's germline CDR1 is SGHAT and CDR2 FQNNGV. This CDR3 region has 15 residues. Trimming removed 5 bases from V and 9 bases from J; junction bases left unmatched: 11. Those enrolled, adults aged roughly 18 to 100 years, came from about two dozen US areas. Clinical history reported by participants formed the basis on which cohorts were assigned. Assay used: immunoSEQ multiplex PCR; TCRdb lists only in-frame clones, some missing. Of 200,000 to 250,000 clones listed, approximately 90% are singletons. The chain links TRBV11-2 to TRBJ2-1, with TRBD2 identical over 9 bases. This TCR was recovered from a middle-aged man who had been exposed to COVID-19. Sequenced input: PBMCs or T cells enriched from blood (not recorded which). DNA for the CDR3: TGTGCCAGCAGCCCGTTAGCGGGAGATTTATCTGAGCAGTTCTTC. The encoded protein is CASSPLAGDLSEQFF.